This T cell receptor (beta chain) derives from a study of beta chain features in type 1 diabetes. The study's findings and limits: Junctions at VDJ sites from type 1 diabetes patients had fewer insertions and more deletions.

Investigators reverse transcribed all isolated RNA, so they sequenced expressed TCRB transcripts. Only in-frame clones appear in the TCRdb table, and some are missing; sequencing was by immunoSEQ multiplex PCR. The sample includes a few hundred thousand clones, more than 13% of them seen just once. Remarks on this clone: As yet, its antigen is unknown. The same CDR3 is also encoded by other DNA sequences in this sample.

The CDR3 extends over 12 amino acids. Germline V gene sequence: CDR1 MDHEN, CDR2 SYDVKM. The V gene lost 5 bases and the J gene lost 2 bases, with 5 bases spanning the gap. Sequencing was carried out using naive CD4+ T cells from blood. This chain uses TRBV28 with TRBJ2-3; D remains unclear. This TCR was sampled from a young woman in good health. The CDR3 sequence: CASSLLTDTQYF. In nucleotides, the CDR3 is TGTGCCAGCAGTCTACTCACAGATACGCAGTATTTT. The whole variable domain, filled in from reference TRBV28 and TRBJ2-3, reads DVKVTQSSRYLVKRTGEKVFLECVQDMDHENMFWYRQDPGLGLRLIYFSYDVKMKEKGDIPEGYSVSREKKERFSLILESASTNQTSMYLCASSLLTDTQYFGPGTRLTVL.